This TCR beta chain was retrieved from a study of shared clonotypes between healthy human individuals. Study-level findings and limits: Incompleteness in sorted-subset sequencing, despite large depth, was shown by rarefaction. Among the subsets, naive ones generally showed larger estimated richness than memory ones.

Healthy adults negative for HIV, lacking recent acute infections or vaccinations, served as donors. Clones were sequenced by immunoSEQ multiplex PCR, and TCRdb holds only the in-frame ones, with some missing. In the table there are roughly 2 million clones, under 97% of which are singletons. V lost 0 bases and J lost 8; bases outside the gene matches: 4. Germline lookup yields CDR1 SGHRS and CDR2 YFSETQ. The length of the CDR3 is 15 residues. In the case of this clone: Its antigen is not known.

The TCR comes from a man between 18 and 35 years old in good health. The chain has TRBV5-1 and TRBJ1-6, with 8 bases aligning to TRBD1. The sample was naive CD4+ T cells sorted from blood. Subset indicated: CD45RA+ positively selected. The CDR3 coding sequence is TGCGCCAGCAGCTTGGGAGGACAGGGTGATTCACCCCTCCACTTT. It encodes CASSLGGQGDSPLHF. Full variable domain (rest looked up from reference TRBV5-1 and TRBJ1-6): KAGVTQTPRYLIKTRGQQVTLSCSPISGHRSVSWYQQTPGQGLQFLFEYFSETQRNKGNFPGRFSGRQFSNSRSEMNVSTLELGDSALYLCASSLGGQGDSPLHFGNGTRLTVT.